The 22 T cell receptor beta chains listed next were all sequenced from one sample in a study of T cell repertoires in cytomegalovirus infection. The antigens for these receptors are not known. TCRdb used MiXCR to reprocess the reads, holding one entry per CDR3 protein. The repertoire has under 120,000 distinct CDR3 sequences, roughly 40% of them found once; the top ten carry approximately 74%. Sample: CD8+ T cells from cultured PBMCs, taken from culture after CMV antigen stimulation. These receptor sequences come from a human donor in good health (CMV status not recorded). Some clones in this sample may be carry-over from other donors' samples.

In this sample, this clonotype turned up a few times. The gene calls are TRBV6-1 and TRBJ2-7, with no clear D. The CDR3 extends over 15 amino acids. Germline lookup yields CDR1 MNHNS and CDR2 SASEGT. The ends were cut back, 6 bases at V and 1 base at J, with 16 bases in the middle. CDR3 in amino acids: CASRNGRLGSYEQYF. The CDR3 nucleotides read TGTGCCAGCAGAAACGGCAGGCTGGGGTCCTACGAGCAGTACTTC.

The count of this clonotype is one. V is TRBV12-3 or TRBV12-4 and J is TRBJ2-2; 7 positions match TRBD1. V gave up 3 bases and J gave up 1 base; unmatched junction bases: 2. The CDR3 is made up of 15 amino acids. The CDR3 coding sequence is TGTGCCAGCAGTTTCACAGGGGAGAACACCGGGGAGCTGTTTTTT. Protein product: CASSFTGENTGELFF.

The chain employs TRBV7-8 and TRBJ2-2; the match to TRBD1 covers 7 bases. The CDR3 is 15 residues long. Germline V gene data show CDR1 as SGHVS and CDR2 as FQNEAQ. V was pared by 1 base and J by 7 bases, with 6 bases of the junction left unmatched. The CDR3: CASSLEQGSIGELFF. In DNA form, the CDR3 reads TGTGCCAGCAGCTTAGAACAGGGGTCCATCGGGGAGCTGTTTTTT.

The genes are TRBV7-2 and TRBJ1-4; perhaps TRBD1 as D (5 bases). V was pared by 5 bases and J by 4 bases, with 17 bases between. The CDR3 is 16 residues long. Germline V gene sequence: CDR1 SGHTA, CDR2 FQGNSA. The CDR3 DNA sequence: TGTGCCAGCAGCCAAAGACAGTCCCACGATAATGAAAAACTGTTTTTT. It encodes CASSQRQSHDNEKLFF.

CDR3 DNA: TGTGCCAGCCGTCCCCTTCTTGGGACCGACGAGCAGTACTTC. Its protein is CASRPLLGTDEQYF. This rearrangement joins TRBV12-3 or TRBV12-4 to TRBJ2-7; either TRBD1 or TRBD2 may fit D (5 bases each). Between the trimmed V and J ends, which lost 8 bases and 5 bases, there was a span of 19 bases. This CDR3 is 14 amino acids long.

This clonotype has at least ten counts. This chain connects TRBV19 to TRBJ1-6, with a weak D call TRBD1 (5 bases). The CDR3 is made up of 15 amino acids. CDR1 LNHDA and CDR2 SQIVND come from the germline V gene (reference sequence). V gave up 3 bases and J gave up 10 bases, with 16 bases separating them. CDR3 bases: TGTGCCAGTAGTATGGAGACAGCCATAGTCTCACCCCTCCACTTT. Residues: CASSMETAIVSPLHF. The whole variable domain, filled in from reference TRBV19 and TRBJ1-6, reads DGGITQSPKYLFRKEGQNVTLSCEQNLNHDAMYWYRQDPGQGLRLIYYSQIVNDFQKGDIAEGYSVSREKKESFPLTVTSAQKNPTAFYLCASSMETAIVSPLHFGNGTRLTVT.

The rearrangement joins TRBV7-9 to TRBJ1-2; perhaps TRBD1 as D (5 bases). Trimming left V 0 bases short and J 5 bases short, with 13 bases between. The CDR3 length is 15 residues. Germline values: CDR1 SEHNR, CDR2 FQNEAQ (reference sequence). The chain's CDR3 is CASSLANRGGYGYTF. The CDR3 nucleotides are TGTGCCAGCAGCTTAGCGAACCGGGGCGGATATGGCTACACCTTC.

Many counts were recorded for this clonotype. The rearrangement links TRBV7-6 to TRBJ2-7, with D unresolved. V lost 1 base and J lost 0, with 4 bases in between. The germline V gene encodes CDR1 SGHVS and CDR2 FNYEAQ. This CDR3 is built from 13 residues. The chain's CDR3 is CASSLGLSYEQYF. CDR3 bases: TGTGCCAGCAGCTTAGGGCTCTCCTACGAGCAGTACTTC.

This clonotype appeared a few times. The genes are TRBV7-9 and TRBJ2-1; a weak D match, TRBD1 (6 bases). Germline V CDR1 and CDR2: SEHNR, FQNEAQ (reference sequence). This CDR3 spans 15 amino acids. V dropped 5 bases and J dropped 9 bases, with 20 bases sitting between them. CDR3 in amino acids: CASSTPGTPRGEQFF. The CDR3 coding sequence is TGTGCCAGCAGCACTCCCGGGACCCCCAGGGGTGAGCAGTTCTTC. The variable domain in full, with the rest retrieved from reference TRBV7-9 and TRBJ2-1, is DTGVSQNPRHKITKRGQNVTFRCDPISEHNRLYWYRQTLGQGPEFLTYFQNEAQLEKSRLLSDRFSAERPKGSFSTLEIQRTEQGDSAMYLCASSTPGTPRGEQFFGPGTRLTVL.

This clonotype was detected many times. V is TRBV7-9 and J is TRBJ2-7, with D perhaps TRBD2 (6 bases). V was cut by 5 bases and J by 0 bases, with 17 bases left in between. CDR1 is SEHNR, CDR2 FQNEAQ, per germline (reference sequence). The CDR3 contains 16 residues. This CDR3 reads CASSRGSAGFSYEQYF. For the CDR3, the DNA is TGTGCCAGCAGCCGTGGATCAGCGGGTTTCTCCTACGAGCAGTACTTC.

A single count supports this clonotype. The V and J genes are TRBV4-1 and TRBJ2-7, with D perhaps matching TRBD2 (6 bases). This CDR3 spans 15 amino acids. V was clipped by 0 bases and J by 3 bases, with 12 bases between them. The germline gives CDR1 MGHRA, CDR2 YSYEKL. CDR3 residues: CASSQDSLANYEQYF. CDR3 in DNA: TGCGCCAGCAGCCAAGACAGCCTAGCGAACTACGAGCAGTACTTC.

Only a few counts were recorded for this clonotype. This sequence joins TRBV6-6 and TRBJ1-2; D is ambiguous. CDR3 size: 14 residues. The germline CDR1 and CDR2 sequences are MNHNY and SVGAGI (reference sequence). V was clipped by 1 base and J by 2 bases, with 8 bases between them. For the CDR3, the DNA is TGTGCCAGCAGTTACTTGTCTGTAAACTATGGCTACACCTTC. Its protein is CASSYLSVNYGYTF.

The rearrangement joins TRBV7-2 to TRBJ2-3; 10 bases are a match to TRBD2. Germline loops: CDR1 SGHTA, CDR2 FQGNSA. This CDR3 region has 14 residues. Trimming took 3 bases from V and 4 from J; bases not matched to a gene: 1. CDR3 residues: CASSLTSGSDTQYF. DNA of the CDR3: TGTGCCAGCAGCTTGACTAGCGGGTCAGATACGCAGTATTTT.

This clonotype turned up a few times. The chain is built from TRBV18 and TRBJ2-5, with unresolved D. This CDR3 has 16 residues. Germline V lookup: CDR1 KGHSH, CDR2 LQKENI. V was shortened by 2 bases and J by 2 bases, with 15 bases between the two germline ends. The CDR3 region is CASSPWLGSAQETQYF. The CDR3 DNA is TGTGCCAGCTCACCATGGCTTGGTTCGGCTCAAGAGACCCAGTACTTC.

This clonotype was seen a handful of times. The chain uses TRBV27 and TRBJ1-2; unclear D gene. From germline, CDR1 is MNHEY and CDR2 SMNVEV (reference sequence). The CDR3 consists of 13 residues. With 6 bases removed from V and 2 bases from J, the gap between germline ends came to 10 bases. In DNA, the CDR3 is TGTGCCAGCAGCCTCGGGATGAACTATGGCTACACCTTC. This translates into CASSLGMNYGYTF.

This clonotype showed up just a few times. CDR3 DNA sequence: TGTGCCAGCAGTGTTGGGGCGGGACAGGGGGCCGGAGAGCAGTACTTC. Its translation is CASSVGAGQGAGEQYF. This chain joins TRBV6-1 and TRBJ2-7; 12 bases line up with TRBD1. The CDR3 consists of 16 residues. V shed 4 bases and J 7 bases; nucleotides not matched to a gene: 11. In germline, CDR1 is MNHNS, CDR2 SASEGT.

This clonotype showed up many times. The gene calls are TRBV7-6 and TRBJ2-1; tentatively, D is TRBD2 (5 bases). Germline CDR1 and CDR2: SGHVS and FNYEAQ. The ends were cut back, 5 bases at V and 5 bases at J, with 22 bases in the middle. There are 17 residues in the CDR3. CDR3 bases: TGTGCCAGCAGCCGCCGACTGACTACCACAGCGAACAATGAGCAGTTCTTC. As protein: CASSRRLTTTANNEQFF.

The chain combines TRBV11-2 with TRBJ2-3; D is unclear. With 2 bases removed from V and 4 bases from J, the gap between germline ends came to 13 bases. Germline V lookup: CDR1 SGHAT, CDR2 FQNNGV. The CDR3 sequence is 15 residues long. For the CDR3, the DNA is TGTGCCAGCAGCTTACTCGGTTCATACCCAGATACGCAGTATTTT. Its translation: CASSLLGSYPDTQYF.

This clonotype has only a few counts. V usage is TRBV6-5 and J usage is TRBJ2-7; possibly TRBD2 for D (5 bases). Germline lookup yields CDR1 MNHEY and CDR2 SVGAGI. The CDR3 is 16 residues long. The ends were cut back, 3 bases at V and 3 bases at J, with 18 bases in the middle. Written as DNA, the CDR3 is TGTGCCAGCAGTTATTCGGCAGAGGGTTCCGTCTACGAGCAGTACTTC. Encoded protein: CASSYSAEGSVYEQYF.

This rearrangement joins TRBV12-3 or TRBV12-4 to TRBJ1-3, with no clear D. The V and J ends lost 5 bases and 3 bases respectively, with 17 bases between them. The CDR3 loop spans 16 amino acids. The CDR3 DNA is TGTGCCAGCAGTCTGTATGGTCTTAATCTTGGAAACACCATATATTTT. It translates to CASSLYGLNLGNTIYF.

At least ten counts were recorded for this clonotype. This chain links TRBV20-1 with TRBJ1-5; 7 bases line up with TRBD1. Trimming removed 3 bases from V and 6 bases from J; junction bases left unmatched: 11. This CDR3 region has 15 residues. CDR1 is DFQATT, CDR2 SNEGSKA, per germline (reference sequence). CDR3: CSASGPQGDSQPQHF. CDR3 nucleotides: TGCAGTGCTAGTGGGCCCCAAGGGGACAGTCAGCCCCAGCATTTT.

The J gene is TRBJ1-1, the V gene TRBV7-6; D call uncertain. The CDR3 covers 14 residues. The ends were cut back, 2 bases at V and 1 base at J, with 8 bases in the middle. The germline gives CDR1 SGHVS, CDR2 FNYEAQ. The DNA of the CDR3 is TGTGCCAGCAGCTTAACGGAATCGAACACTGAAGCTTTCTTT. Protein sequence: CASSLTESNTEAFF.